This T cell receptor (beta chain) comes out of a study of radiotherapy plus CTLA-4 blockade in lung cancer (dated by TCRdb to about 2018). Regarding the complete study: Objective responses occurred in roughly 19% of enrolled patients, and about 30% achieved disease control. Study-wide findings and limitations: Increased serum interferon-beta after radiation, together with early dynamic changes in blood T cell clones, were reported to be the strongest predictors of response. After treatment with radiotherapy and ipilimumab, TCR clones that originated in tumors expanded in peripheral blood.

V is pared back by 1 base and J by 2 bases, with 14 bases lying between the germline termini. The CDR3 holds 16 amino acids from the cysteine to the phenylalanine. The read is trimmed to its CDR3 DNA, 48 bases read in frame from base 1. In the germline V gene (reference sequence), CDR1 corresponds to WNHNN and CDR2 to SYGVQD. A note on this clone: This clone's antigen is unknown. One base away there is no much larger clone; base qualities are not given.

In this study, focal radiation therapy paired with CTLA-4 blockade (ipilimumab) was tested in patients who had chemo-refractory metastatic non-small-cell lung cancer. The library relied on the immunoSEQ multiplex PCR assay. This is the immuneACCESS table as TCRdb keeps it, with only in-frame sequences that have V and J called. A part of the clones is gone; compared with another copy, unresolved V genes explain less than half, and the rest is unexplained. The sample records tens of thousands of clones, approximately 76% of which are singletons. About 9% of the sample goes to the ten largest clones. The receptor was derived from a human donor with non-small cell lung cancer who had stable disease on radiotherapy plus ipilimumab. The sample here was peripheral blood, taken from a patient treated with radiotherapy plus ipilimumab. The chain is encoded by TRBV10-1 joined to TRBJ1-1, with TRBD1 tentatively as D gene (6 bases match). The bases are TGCGCCAGCAGTGAGTGGCAGGGGCTCGGAAACACTGAAGCTTTCTTT. Its amino acids are CASSEWQGLGNTEAFF.